One T cell receptor (beta chain) is described in this entry. Antigen specificity is unknown. PCR amplification relied on 60 Vbeta primers (plus 13 Jbeta primers). Clones were sequenced by immunoSEQ multiplex PCR, and TCRdb holds only the in-frame ones, with some missing. This table has 100,000 to 150,000 clones, around 80% appearing once. The sample is drawn from a study of cytomegalovirus exposure and HLA in healthy donors. Study-wide results and limits: Earlier findings revealed that most TCR beta V segments proved productive either about 87% or about 30% of the time.

Germline CDR1 and CDR2: MNHEY and SVGAGI. The CDR3 has 14 amino acids. V lost 5 bases and J lost 4; bases outside the gene matches: 1. The V and J genes are TRBV6-5 and TRBJ2-2; TRBD1 matches at 10 bases. This TCR was sampled from a woman aged 25 to 39 in good health and CMV-seronegative. Sequencing was carried out using PBMCs. Written as DNA, the CDR3 is TGTGCCAGCAGTCGGACAGGGGGCACCGGGGAGCTGTTTTTT. The encoded protein is CASSRTGGTGELFF.